The entry below gives a single T cell receptor beta chain sequence along with its context. Its antigen remains unknown. The sample originates from a study of cytomegalovirus exposure and HLA in healthy donors. General study points: Most TCR beta V segments were productive about 87% or about 30% of the time in an earlier analysis.

When sampled, the donors appeared nominally healthy, though they likely had unrecorded immune exposures. PCR amplification relied on 60 Vbeta primers (plus 13 Jbeta primers). How the authors handled the data: Among the unique TCR beta chains that a later analysis counted, about 84 million in all, 9.5 million to 11 million were shared. Profiling relied on immunoSEQ multiplex PCR, and the TCRdb table lists in-frame clones only, not all of them. That table furnishes V, J and clone size, whereas the DNA furnished D and trimming. Of fewer than 250,000 clones listed, over 60% were seen once; the top ten hold about 1%. There are 12 residues in the CDR3. V lost 5 bases and J 6 bases, leaving 8 bases between the germline ends. Germline V lookup: CDR1 SEHNR, CDR2 FQNEAQ (reference sequence).

J is TRBJ1-5 and V is TRBV7-9; no reliable D call. The sequence came from a woman aged 40 to 50 in good health and CMV-seronegative. The source material was PBMCs. The CDR3 DNA is TGTGCCAGCAGCCGGGTGGGTCAGCCCCAGCATTTT. It specifies CASSRVGQPQHF.